Following are 14 T cell receptor beta chains from one sample sequenced in a study of blood T cells in healthy people across ages. Then a second PCR, running roughly 7 to 11 cycles, was carried out with a sample-barcoded 5' primer and a J-beta primer mix. TCRdb reprocessed the 5' RACE reads with MiXCR, giving one entry per CDR3 protein. Of 1.4 million or so distinct CDR3 sequences listed, 35% to 45% are singletons. The sequencing sample was made of blood. These receptors were collected from a woman aged 18 to 35 in good health.

The chain carries TRBV7-2 and TRBJ1-2, with D uncertain. The ends were cut back, 7 bases at V and 5 bases at J, with 17 bases in the middle. CDR1 and CDR2 from the germline V gene are SGHTA and FQGNSA. The CDR3 length is 14 residues. Here the CDR3 reads CASNPVTAPYGYTF. The CDR3 DNA follows: TGTGCCAGCAACCCTGTGACGGCACCATATGGCTACACCTTC.

V is TRBV4-1 and J is TRBJ2-7, with a possible D match to TRBD2 (7 bases). V lost 3 bases and J 3 bases, leaving 12 bases between the germline ends. CDR1 and CDR2 from the germline V gene are MGHRA and YSYEKL. The CDR3 has 14 residues. The CDR3 region is CASSQGGRIYEQYF. CDR3 nucleotides: TGCGCCAGCAGCCAGGGGGGGCGAATCTACGAGCAGTACTTC.

This clonotype was seen a few times. The rearrangement links TRBV25-1 to TRBJ2-3, with 10 bases fitting TRBD1. Germline trimming cut 8 bases from V and 0 bases from J; bases unmatched to any gene: 8. CDR1 is MGHDK and CDR2 is SYGVNS in the germline V gene. The CDR3 totals 16 residues. The CDR3 loop is CASEETGGLSTDTQYF. Here the CDR3 DNA reads TGTGCCAGCGAGGAGACAGGGGGCTTGAGCACAGATACGCAGTATTTT.

The CDR3 here is CASSPGTGVWNEQFF. In nucleotides, the CDR3 is TGTGCCAGCAGTCCCGGGACAGGGGTATGGAATGAGCAGTTCTTC. This chain uses TRBV12-3 or TRBV12-4 with TRBJ2-1; the match to TRBD1 covers 10 bases. Trimming cost V 5 bases and J 7 bases; bases outside gene matches: 8. The CDR3 extends over 15 amino acids.

This clonotype was recorded only once. The chain couples TRBV28 to TRBJ2-7, with D possibly called TRBD1 or TRBD2 (6 bases each). This CDR3 region has 15 residues. The V end lost 2 bases, the J end lost 3 bases, and 14 bases lay between the germline ends. Germline CDR1 is MDHEN and CDR2 is SYDVKM. The CDR3 DNA reads TGTGCCAGCAGTTTACGGGGGCAGAGAAGCTACGAGCAGTACTTC. Its translation is CASSLRGQRSYEQYF.

The CDR3 sequence is CSVSPGQGNQPQHF. CDR3 sequence (DNA): TGCAGCGTTTCACCGGGACAGGGGAATCAGCCCCAGCATTTT. V is TRBV29-1 and J is TRBJ1-5; 10 nucleotides agree with TRBD1. CDR1 and CDR2 (germline): SQVTM, ANQGSEA. CDR3 length equals 14 residues. V dropped 5 bases and J dropped 4; count of bases not matched to a gene: 5.

The chain is built from TRBV20-1 and TRBJ1-1; 10 positions match TRBD1. CDR1 DFQATT and CDR2 SNEGSKA come from the germline V gene (reference sequence). The junction had 1 base not matched to a gene; V was cut back by 2 bases and J by 4 bases. CDR3 size: 13 residues. The CDR3 protein is CSARRQGATEAFF. The CDR3 nucleotides read TGCAGTGCTAGACGACAGGGGGCCACTGAAGCTTTCTTT.

As to this clonotype: An end of the junction does not agree with germline; a read error may underlie this. The chain combines TRBV18 with TRBJ2-5, with TRBD2 matching over 8 bases. From germline, CDR1 is KGHSH and CDR2 LQKENI. The CDR3 runs to 14 residues. The CDR3 region has the DNA TGTGCCTGCTCGCCGGGAGGGCAGACGGAGACCCAGTACTTC. As protein: CACSPGGQTETQYF. Filled out from reference TRBV18 and TRBJ2-5, the complete variable domain reads NAGVMQNPRHLVRRRGQEARLRCSPMKGHSHVYWYRQLPEEGLKFMVYLQKENIIDESGMPKERFSAEFPKEGPSILRIQQVVRGDSAAYFCACSPGGQTETQYFGPGTRLLVL.

On this clonotype: One base away lies a much larger clone, so this may be a sequencing read error. The chain combines TRBV9 with TRBJ2-5; the match to TRBD1 covers 7 bases. The CDR3 consists of 13 residues. Germline lookup yields CDR1 SGDLS and CDR2 YYNGEE. This CDR3 reads CTSSVVSGGEQYF. The DNA for the CDR3 is TGTACCAGCAGCGTAGTGTCAGGGGGTGAGCAGTACTTC.

The rearrangement joins TRBV25-1 to TRBJ2-7; D is unresolved. Germline CDR1 reads MGHDK; CDR2 reads SYGVNS. Trimming stripped 2 bases from V and 7 bases from J, with 9 bases between. The length of the CDR3 is 12 residues. CDR3 DNA sequence: TGTGCCAGCAGTGAAAGCATCCGGGAGCAGTACTTC. This codes for CASSESIREQYF.

This clonotype is a singleton in its sample. V is TRBV4-3 and J is TRBJ2-1; 11 bases map to TRBD2. The ends lost 1 base at V and 4 bases at J; junction bases unmatched: 9. The CDR3 is made up of 18 amino acids. Germline-derived CDR1 and CDR2 are LGHNA and YSLEER. The CDR3 nucleotides read TGCGCCAGCAGCCAAGGGGGCCCTACTAGCGGGAGATACAATGAGCAGTTCTTC. Amino acid sequence: CASSQGGPTSGRYNEQFF.

Only a few counts were recorded for this clonotype. CDR3 coding DNA: TGTGCCATCAGTCCGGACAGGGGTAACAGCGAGCAGTACTTC. Protein: CAISPDRGNSEQYF. The chain couples TRBV10-3 to TRBJ2-7; 9 bases match TRBD1. Germline V gene data show CDR1 as ENHRY and CDR2 as SYGVKD. The CDR3 runs 14 residues. J gave up 6 bases and V 5 bases, and 8 bases lay outside the gene matches.

The gene calls are TRBV28 and TRBJ2-4, with D maybe TRBD1 (6 bases). V lost 5 bases to trimming and J lost 6 bases, with 23 bases between them. Per the germline V gene, CDR1 is MDHEN and CDR2 is SYDVKM. CDR3 length: 17 amino acids. CDR3 sequence: CASSSLGAATSLNIQYF. DNA of the CDR3: TGTGCCAGCAGTAGCCTGGGGGCCGCAACGTCCTTAAACATTCAGTACTTC.

The chain links TRBV7-9 to TRBJ2-3, with 9 bases that match TRBD2. Trimming cost V 5 bases and J 2 bases; bases outside gene matches: 11. The CDR3 length is 17 residues. CDR1 is SEHNR, CDR2 FQNEAQ, per germline (reference sequence). The CDR3 DNA follows: TGTGCCAGCAGCCTACCCCCTGGGACTAGCACCACAGATACGCAGTATTTT. It specifies CASSLPPGTSTTDTQYF.